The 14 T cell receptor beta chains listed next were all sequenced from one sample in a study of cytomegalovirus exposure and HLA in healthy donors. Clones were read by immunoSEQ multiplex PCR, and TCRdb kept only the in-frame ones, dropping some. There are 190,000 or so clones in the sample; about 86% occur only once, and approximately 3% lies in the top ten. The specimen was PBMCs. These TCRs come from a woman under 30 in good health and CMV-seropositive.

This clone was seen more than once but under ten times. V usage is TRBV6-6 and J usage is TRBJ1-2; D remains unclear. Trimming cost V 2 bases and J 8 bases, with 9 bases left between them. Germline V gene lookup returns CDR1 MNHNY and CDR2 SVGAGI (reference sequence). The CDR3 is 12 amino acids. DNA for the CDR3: TGTGCCAGCAGTTACATTCAGGCCGGCTACACCTTC. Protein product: CASSYIQAGYTF.

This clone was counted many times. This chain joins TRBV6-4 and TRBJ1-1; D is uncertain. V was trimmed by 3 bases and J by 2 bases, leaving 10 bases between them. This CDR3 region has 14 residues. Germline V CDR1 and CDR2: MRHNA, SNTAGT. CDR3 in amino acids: CASSEAGSNTEAFF. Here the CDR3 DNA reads TGTGCCAGCAGTGAAGCCGGGAGCAACACTGAAGCTTTCTTT.

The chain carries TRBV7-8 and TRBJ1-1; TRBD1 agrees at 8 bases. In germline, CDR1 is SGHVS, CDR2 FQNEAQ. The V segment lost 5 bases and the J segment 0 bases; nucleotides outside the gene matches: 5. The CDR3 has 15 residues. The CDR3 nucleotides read TGTGCCAGCAGCCAGGACAGGGCTTTGAACACTGAAGCTTTCTTT. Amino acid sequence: CASSQDRALNTEAFF.

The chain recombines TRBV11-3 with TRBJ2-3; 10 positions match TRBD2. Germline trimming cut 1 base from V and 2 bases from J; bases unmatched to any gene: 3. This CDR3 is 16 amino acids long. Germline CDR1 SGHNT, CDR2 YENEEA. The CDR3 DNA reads TGTGCCAGCAGCTTAGTAGCGGGGGGATCCACAGATACGCAGTATTTT. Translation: CASSLVAGGSTDTQYF.

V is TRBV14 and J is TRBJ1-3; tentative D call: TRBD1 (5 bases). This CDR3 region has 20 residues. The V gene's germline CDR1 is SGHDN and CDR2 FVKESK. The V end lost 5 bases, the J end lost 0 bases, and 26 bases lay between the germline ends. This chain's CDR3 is CASSNLWAGSHRSSGNTIYF. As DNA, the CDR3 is TGTGCCAGCAGCAACCTCTGGGCGGGGAGTCACAGGAGCTCTGGAAACACCATATATTTT.

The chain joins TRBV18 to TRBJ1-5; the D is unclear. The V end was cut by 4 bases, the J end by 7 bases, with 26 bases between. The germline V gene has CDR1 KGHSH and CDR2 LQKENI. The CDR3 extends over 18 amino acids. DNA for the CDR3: TGTGCCAGCTCACAGACGGGTGAGGCGCCGAGCCTCCGGCAGCCCCAGCATTTT. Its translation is CASSQTGEAPSLRQPQHF.

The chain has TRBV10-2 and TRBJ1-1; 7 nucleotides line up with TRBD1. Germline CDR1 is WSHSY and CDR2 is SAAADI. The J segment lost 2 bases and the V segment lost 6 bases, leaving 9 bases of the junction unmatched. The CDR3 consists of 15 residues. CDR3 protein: CASRDDRAPNTEAFF. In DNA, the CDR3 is TGCGCCAGCAGGGATGACAGGGCCCCAAACACTGAAGCTTTCTTT.

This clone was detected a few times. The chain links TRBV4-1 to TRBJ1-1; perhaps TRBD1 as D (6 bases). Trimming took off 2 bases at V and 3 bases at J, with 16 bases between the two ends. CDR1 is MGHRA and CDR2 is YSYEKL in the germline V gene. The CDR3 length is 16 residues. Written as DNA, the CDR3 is TGCGCCAGCAGCCAATTTGGCCAGGGGTTTGACACTGAAGCTTTCTTT. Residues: CASSQFGQGFDTEAFF.

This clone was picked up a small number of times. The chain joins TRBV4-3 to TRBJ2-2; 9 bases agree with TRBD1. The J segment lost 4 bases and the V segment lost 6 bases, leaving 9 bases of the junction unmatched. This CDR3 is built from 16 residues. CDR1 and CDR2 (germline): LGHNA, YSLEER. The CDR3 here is CASSRTGVEGTGELFF. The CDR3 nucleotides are TGCGCCAGCAGTAGGACAGGGGTTGAAGGCACCGGGGAGCTGTTTTTT.

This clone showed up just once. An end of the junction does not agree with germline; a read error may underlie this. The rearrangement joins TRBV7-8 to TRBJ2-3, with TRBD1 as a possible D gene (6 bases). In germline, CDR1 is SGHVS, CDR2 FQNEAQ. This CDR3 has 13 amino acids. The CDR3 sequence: CASSWGRTDTQYF. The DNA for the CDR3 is TGTGCCAGCAGCTGGGGGCGCACGGATACGCAGTATTTT.

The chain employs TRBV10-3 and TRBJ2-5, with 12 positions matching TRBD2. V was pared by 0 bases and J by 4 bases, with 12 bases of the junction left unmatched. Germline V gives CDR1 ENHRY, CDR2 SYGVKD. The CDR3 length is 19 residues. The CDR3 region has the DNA TGTGCCATCAGTGAGTCTCTGGGACTAGCGGGCGCCAGGGGAGAGACCCAGTACTTC. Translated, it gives CAISESLGLAGARGETQYF.

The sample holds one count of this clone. The chain's CDR3 is CSVVVNTEAFF. CDR3 nucleotide sequence: TGCAGCGTTGTAGTCAACACTGAAGCTTTCTTT. The chain links TRBV29-1 to TRBJ1-1; the D is unclear. This CDR3 has 11 amino acids. The germline V and J ends were trimmed by 4 bases and 2 bases, with 5 bases remaining between them. CDR1 is SQVTM, CDR2 ANQGSEA, per germline.

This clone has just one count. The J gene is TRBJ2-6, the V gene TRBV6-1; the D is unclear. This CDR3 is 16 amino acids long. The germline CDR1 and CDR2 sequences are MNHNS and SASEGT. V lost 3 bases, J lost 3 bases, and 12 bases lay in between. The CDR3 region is CASSEFGLSGANVLTF. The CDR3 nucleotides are TGTGCCAGCAGTGAGTTCGGGTTGAGTGGGGCCAACGTCCTGACTTTC.

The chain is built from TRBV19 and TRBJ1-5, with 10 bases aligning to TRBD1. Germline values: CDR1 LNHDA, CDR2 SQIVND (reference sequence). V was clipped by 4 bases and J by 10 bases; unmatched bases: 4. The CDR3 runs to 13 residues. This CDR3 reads CASSTDRGGPQHF. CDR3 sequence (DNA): TGTGCCAGTAGTACGGACAGGGGGGGACCCCAGCATTTT.